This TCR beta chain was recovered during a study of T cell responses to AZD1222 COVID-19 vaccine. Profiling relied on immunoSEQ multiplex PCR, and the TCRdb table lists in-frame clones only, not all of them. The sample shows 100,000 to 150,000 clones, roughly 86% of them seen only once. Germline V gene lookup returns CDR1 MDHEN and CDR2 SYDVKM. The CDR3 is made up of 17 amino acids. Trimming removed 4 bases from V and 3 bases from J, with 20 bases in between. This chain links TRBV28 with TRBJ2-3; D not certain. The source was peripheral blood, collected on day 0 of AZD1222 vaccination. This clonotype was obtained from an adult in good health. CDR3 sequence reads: CASSSPGHFQATDTQYF. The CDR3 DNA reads TGTGCCAGCAGTTCCCCTGGGCATTTTCAGGCGACAGATACGCAGTATTTT.